This T cell receptor (beta chain) comes out of a study of T cells in Graves' hyperthyroidism and ophthalmopathy. Study-level findings and limits: Most thyroid clonotypes with frequency above 0.001 were detected in blood.

Germline CDR1 reads ENHRY; CDR2 reads SYGVKD. The CDR3 length is 16 residues. V gave up 0 bases and J gave up 3 bases; unmatched junction bases: 5. What was amplified from RNA transcripts were TCR beta CDR3 regions. TCR CDR3 regions were first amplified by RT-PCR with HTBI primers. TCRdb analysed the multiplex PCR reads with MiXCR anew, one entry per CDR3 protein. The table has approximately 370,000 distinct CDR3 sequences, 15% seen once. A note on this clonotype: Its antigen is as yet unknown.

Researchers defined stable Graves' hyperthyroidism as no ophthalmopathy progression within 18 months. The receptor was derived from a woman aged 25-40 years with Graves' hyperthyroidism. Material for sequencing was blood. The chain has TRBV10-3 and TRBJ1-2; 9 bases match TRBD1. In DNA form, the CDR3 reads TGTGCCATCAGTGAGTCGGGGACAGGGTATGACTATGGCTACACCTTC. It is translated as CAISESGTGYDYGYTF.